Described below is a single T cell receptor beta chain sequence and its context. This CDR3 is 13 amino acids long. Germline loops: CDR1 KGHSH, CDR2 LQKENI. V lost 11 bases, J lost 9 bases, and 20 bases lay in between. Source study methods: By means of reference gene primer amplification, nucleated cell counts were estimated. Some clones are missing from TCRdb's copy, which holds only in-frame ones; the method was immunoSEQ multiplex PCR. V and J calls and clone size are as listed in that table; D and trimming were resolved from the DNA. The sample lists more than 150,000 clones; over 80% were seen once. The sample comes from a study of blood T cell repertoires in COVID-19. On the study more broadly: The analysed material was cDNA or gDNA that came from T cells, B-cell-depleted T cells, or PBMCs.

The specimen was peripheral blood. The gene calls are TRBV18 and TRBJ2-1, with D perhaps TRBD2 (6 bases). This TCR came from a woman aged 40 to 55 with acute or convalescent COVID-19. CDR3 nucleotide sequence: TGTGCCGGAAGTTTGGGCGGGACCGGTGAGCAGTTCTTC. Residues: CAGSLGGTGEQFF.